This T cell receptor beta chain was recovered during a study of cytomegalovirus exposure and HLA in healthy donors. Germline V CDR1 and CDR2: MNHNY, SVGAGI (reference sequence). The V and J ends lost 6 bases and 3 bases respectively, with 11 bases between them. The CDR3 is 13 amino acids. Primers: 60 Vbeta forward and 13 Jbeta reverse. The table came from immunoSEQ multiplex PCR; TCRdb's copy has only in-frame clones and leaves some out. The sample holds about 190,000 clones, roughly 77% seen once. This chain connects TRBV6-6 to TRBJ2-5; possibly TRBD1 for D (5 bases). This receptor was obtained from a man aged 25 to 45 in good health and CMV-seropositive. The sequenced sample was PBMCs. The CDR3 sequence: CASSPQGEETQYF. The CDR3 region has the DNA TGTGCCAGCAGCCCCCAGGGTGAAGAGACCCAGTACTTC.